This TCR beta chain was observed in a study of cytomegalovirus exposure and HLA in healthy donors. Trimming cost V 4 bases and J 5 bases; bases outside gene matches: 8. The CDR3 consists of 14 residues. Germline CDR1 and CDR2: SGHDT and YYEEEE. The PCR was carried out with 60 Vbeta primers and 13 Jbeta primers. The data were produced by immunoSEQ multiplex PCR, yet TCRdb's version contains in-frame clones alone and is incomplete. The profile shows tens of thousands of clones, about 75% of them singletons. The chain couples TRBV5-6 to TRBJ2-7; 8 bases map to TRBD1. Source material: PBMCs. The sequence was collected from a man aged 35 to 55 in good health and CMV-seronegative. CDR3 DNA sequence: TGTGCCAGCAGCCTTTCGACAGGGGTCAACGAGCAGTACTTC. It translates to CASSLSTGVNEQYF.